This note documents a single T cell receptor beta chain sequence. The antigen is undetermined. V gave up 1 base and J gave up 7 bases, with 13 bases separating them. Germline CDR1 MGHDK, CDR2 SYGVNS. The CDR3 sequence is 15 residues long. The data were taken from a study of identifying expanded T cells in peripheral blood. Study-level points and caveats: Variance in clone template counts between approximately 2-week samples significantly increased with total template count across all healthy donors. Differentially abundant clones: 1 to 1.5 between replicates, just under 17 at approximately 13 days, 19 to 20 at four.

Healthy donors had no documented immune events, such as infections, while sampled. The data were produced by immunoSEQ multiplex PCR, yet TCRdb's version contains in-frame clones alone and is incomplete. The table has about 130,000 clones, 65% to 90% seen once; the top ten hold approximately 8%. The V call is TRBV25-1, the J call TRBJ2-2; weak D call: TRBD2 (6 bases). Sequenced sample: blood. This receptor was identified in a person between 18 and 75 years old in good health. The CDR3 sequence is CASSEFGGIVGELFF. The CDR3 nucleotides are TGTGCCAGCAGTGAATTTGGAGGGATAGTCGGGGAGCTGTTTTTT.